The T cell receptor (beta chain) described here comes from a study of graft-versus-host responses after intestinal transplantation. At the level of the study: Anti-thymocyte globulin induction preceded three to four years of tacrolimus and steroid maintenance in all recipients.

This clone was counted only a few times. Assay: immunoSEQ multiplex PCR; the TCRdb copy retains only in-frame clones and omits some. The data show 13,000 to 15,000 clones, roughly 30% seen once. CDR1 and CDR2 from the germline V gene are WNHNN and SYGVQD (reference sequence). Trimming removed 3 bases from V and 4 bases from J, with 9 bases in between. This CDR3 region has 14 residues. The rearrangement uses TRBV10-1 and TRBJ2-2, with D maybe TRBD1 (6 bases). The sample in question was alloreactive CD4+ T cells from a mixed lymphocyte reaction culture, obtained before intestinal transplant. The subset denotes: CFSE-low proliferating T cells sorted from roughly six-day pre-transplant mixed lymphocyte reaction (GvH or HvG direction). The TCR was taken from a human patient who received an intestinal transplant. The CDR3 sequence: CASSEQGSTGELFF. DNA of the CDR3: TGCGCCAGCAGTGAACAGGGTAGCACCGGGGAGCTGTTTTTT.